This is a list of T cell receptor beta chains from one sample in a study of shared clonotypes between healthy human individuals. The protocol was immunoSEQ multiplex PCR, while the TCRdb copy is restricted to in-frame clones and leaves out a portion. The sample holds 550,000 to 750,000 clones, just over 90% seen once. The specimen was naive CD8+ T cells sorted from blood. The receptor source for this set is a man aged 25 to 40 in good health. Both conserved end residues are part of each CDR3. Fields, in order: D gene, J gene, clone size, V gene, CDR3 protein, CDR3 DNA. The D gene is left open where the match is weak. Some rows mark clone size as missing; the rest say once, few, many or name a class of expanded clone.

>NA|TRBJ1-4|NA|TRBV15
CATSDPGSNEKLFF
TGTGCCACCAGCGACCCGGGGTCTAATGAAAAACTGTTTTTT
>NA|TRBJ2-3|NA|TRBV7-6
CASSPPGELTDTQYF
TGTGCCAGCAGCCCCCCGGGGGAACTCACAGATACGCAGTATTTT
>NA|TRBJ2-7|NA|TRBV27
CASSQVRDGPYEQYF
TGTGCCAGCAGTCAGGTCCGGGACGGACCCTACGAGCAGTACTTC
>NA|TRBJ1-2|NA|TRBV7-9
CASSLVVRDGYTF
TGTGCCAGCAGCCTTGTCGTACGCGATGGCTACACCTTC
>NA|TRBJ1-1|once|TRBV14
CASSQGRRPNTEAFF
TGTGCCAGCAGTCAGGGGCGGCGGCCGAACACTGAAGCTTTCTTT
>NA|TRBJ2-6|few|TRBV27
CASSSRNSGANVLTF
TGTGCCAGCAGTAGTCGAAACTCTGGGGCCAACGTCCTGACTTTC
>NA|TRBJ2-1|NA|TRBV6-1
CASSEAGRRHDNEQFF
TGTGCCAGCAGTGAAGCTGGCCGCCGGCACGACAATGAGCAGTTCTTC
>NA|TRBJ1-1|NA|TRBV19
CASSIAGATEAFF
TGTGCCAGTAGTATAGCGGGGGCCACTGAAGCTTTCTTT
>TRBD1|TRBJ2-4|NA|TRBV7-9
CASSWTGDIQYF
TGTGCCAGCAGCTGGACAGGGGACATTCAGTACTTC
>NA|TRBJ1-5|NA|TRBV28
CASSRTVLTTNQPQHF
TGTGCCAGCAGCCGGACAGTACTCACTACTAATCAGCCCCAGCATTTT
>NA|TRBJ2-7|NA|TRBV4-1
CASSHNLAIGSYEQYF
TGCGCCAGCAGCCATAACCTAGCGATCGGCTCCTACGAGCAGTACTTC
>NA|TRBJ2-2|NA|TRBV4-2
CASSQEGADTGELFF
TGTGCCAGCAGCCAAGAGGGGGCGGACACCGGGGAGCTGTTTTTT
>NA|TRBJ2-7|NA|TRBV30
CAGGNSAYEQYF
TGTGCCGGCGGGAATTCCGCCTACGAGCAGTACTTC